This T cell receptor beta chain was profiled in a study of shared clonotypes between healthy human individuals. CDR1 and CDR2 from the germline V gene are SGHVS and FNYEAQ. V was pared by 6 bases and J by 5 bases, with 0 bases of the junction left unmatched. The CDR3 runs to 11 residues. As defined, naive CD8 cells were CD45RO-negative and positively selected for CCR7, with terminally differentiated effector memory CD45RA+ cells excluded. Remarks on this clone: Its antigen is still unknown.

The study's findings and limits: Clonotypes shared by all four donors outscored non-shared clonotypes in generation probability.

TCRdb's copy holds only in-frame clones and misses some; the assay was immunoSEQ multiplex PCR. The profile shows about 2 million clones, over 85% of them singletons. Sequencing was done on a sample of naive CD8+ T cells sorted from blood. This TCR came from a man between 18 and 35 years old in good health. The rearrangement uses TRBV7-6 and TRBJ2-5; 7 nucleotides align to TRBD2. The CDR3 spells CASRGGETQYF. In nucleotides, the CDR3 is TGTGCCAGCAGGGGGGGGGAGACCCAGTACTTC.